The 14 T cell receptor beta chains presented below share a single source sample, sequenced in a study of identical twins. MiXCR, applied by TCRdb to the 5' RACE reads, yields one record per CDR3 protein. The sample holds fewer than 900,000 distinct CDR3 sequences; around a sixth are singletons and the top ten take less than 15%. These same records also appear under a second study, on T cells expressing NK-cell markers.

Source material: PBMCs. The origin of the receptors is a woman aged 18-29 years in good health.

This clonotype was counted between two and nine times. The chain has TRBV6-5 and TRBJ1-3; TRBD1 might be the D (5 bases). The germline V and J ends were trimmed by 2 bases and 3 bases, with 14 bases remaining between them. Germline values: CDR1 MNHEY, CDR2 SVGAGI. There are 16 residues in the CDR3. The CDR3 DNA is TGTGCCAGCAGTTACGCTCCAGGGATAGGTGGAAACACCATATATTTT. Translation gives CASSYAPGIGGNTIYF.

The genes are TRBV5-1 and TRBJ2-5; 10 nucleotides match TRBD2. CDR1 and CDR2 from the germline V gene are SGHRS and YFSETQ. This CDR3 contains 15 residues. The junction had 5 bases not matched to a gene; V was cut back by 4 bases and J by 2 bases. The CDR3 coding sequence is TGCGCCAGCAGCCAAGGAGCGGGGGGGCAAGAGACCCAGTACTTC. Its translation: CASSQGAGGQETQYF.

CDR3 amino acids: CASNPSPGQGKTGELFF. CDR3 DNA: TGTGCCAGCAACCCATCACCGGGACAGGGGAAAACCGGGGAGCTGTTTTTT. The chain is built from TRBV27 and TRBJ2-2, with TRBD1 identical over 10 bases. CDR1 is MNHEY and CDR2 is SMNVEV in the germline V gene (reference sequence). The V segment lost 7 bases and the J segment 5 bases; nucleotides outside the gene matches: 13. The CDR3 has 17 amino acids.

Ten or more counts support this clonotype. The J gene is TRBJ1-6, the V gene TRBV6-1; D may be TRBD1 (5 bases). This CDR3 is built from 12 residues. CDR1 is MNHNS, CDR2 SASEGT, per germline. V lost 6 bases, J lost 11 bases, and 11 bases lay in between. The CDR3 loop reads CASSRGPAPLHF. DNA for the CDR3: TGTGCCAGCAGCCGGGGCCCGGCACCCCTCCACTTT.

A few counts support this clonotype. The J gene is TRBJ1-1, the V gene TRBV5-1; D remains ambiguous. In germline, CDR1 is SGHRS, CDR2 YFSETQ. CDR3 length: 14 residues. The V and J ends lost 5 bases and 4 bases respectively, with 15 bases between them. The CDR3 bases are TGCGCCAGCAGATGGGCAGTGGACCCCACTGAAGCTTTCTTT. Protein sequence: CASRWAVDPTEAFF.

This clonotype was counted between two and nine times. CDR3 region: CSASEYYEQYF. CDR3 DNA: TGCAGTGCTAGTGAATACTACGAGCAGTACTTC. The chain carries TRBV20-1 and TRBJ2-7; D unresolved. The CDR3 length is 11 residues. Germline values: CDR1 DFQATT, CDR2 SNEGSKA (reference sequence). Trimming took 3 bases from V and 3 from J, leaving 6 bases between them.

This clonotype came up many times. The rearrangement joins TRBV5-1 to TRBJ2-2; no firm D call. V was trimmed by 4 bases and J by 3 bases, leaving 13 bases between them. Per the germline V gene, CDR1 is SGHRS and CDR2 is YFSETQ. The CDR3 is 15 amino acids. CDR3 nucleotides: TGCGCCAGCAGCCTCGTTCTAGGAGACACCGGGGAGCTGTTTTTT. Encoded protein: CASSLVLGDTGELFF. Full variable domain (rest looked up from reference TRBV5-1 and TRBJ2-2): KAGVTQTPRYLIKTRGQQVTLSCSPISGHRSVSWYQQTPGQGLQFLFEYFSETQRNKGNFPGRFSGRQFSNSRSEMNVSTLELGDSALYLCASSLVLGDTGELFFGEGSRLTVL.

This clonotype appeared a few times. CDR3 loop: CASSWQGAGDTQYF. CDR3 bases: TGTGCCAGCAGTTGGCAGGGGGCAGGAGATACGCAGTATTTT. This chain connects TRBV12-3 or TRBV12-4 to TRBJ2-3; 8 bases line up with TRBD1. J was trimmed by 5 bases and V by 4 bases; bases with no gene match: 5. This CDR3 has 14 amino acids.

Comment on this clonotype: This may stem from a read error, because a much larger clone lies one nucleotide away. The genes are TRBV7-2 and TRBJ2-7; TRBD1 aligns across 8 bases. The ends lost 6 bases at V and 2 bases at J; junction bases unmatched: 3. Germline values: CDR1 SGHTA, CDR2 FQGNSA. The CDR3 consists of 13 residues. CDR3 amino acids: CASSWGQAYEQYF. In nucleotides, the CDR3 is TGTGCCAGCAGTTGGGGACAGGCCTACGAGCAGTACTTC. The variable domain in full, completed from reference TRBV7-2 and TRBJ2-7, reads GAGVSQSPSNKVTEKGKDVELRCDPISGHTALYWYRQSLGQGLEFLIYFQGNSAPDKSGLPSDRFSAERTGGSVSTLTIQRTQQEDSAVYLCASSWGQAYEQYFGPGTRLTVT.

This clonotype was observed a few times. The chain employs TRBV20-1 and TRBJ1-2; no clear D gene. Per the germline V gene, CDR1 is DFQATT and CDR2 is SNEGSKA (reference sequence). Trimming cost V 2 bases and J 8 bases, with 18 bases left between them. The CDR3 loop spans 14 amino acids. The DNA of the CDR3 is TGCAGTGCTAGAATTGCGGGTCTACAAGGAGGCTACACCTTC. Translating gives CSARIAGLQGGYTF.

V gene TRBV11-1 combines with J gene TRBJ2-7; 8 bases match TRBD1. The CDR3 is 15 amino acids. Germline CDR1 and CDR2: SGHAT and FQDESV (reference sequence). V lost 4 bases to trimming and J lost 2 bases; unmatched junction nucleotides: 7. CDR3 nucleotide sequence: TGTGCCAGCAGCTACGGACAGGGAGGAACCTACGAGCAGTACTTC. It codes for CASSYGQGGTYEQYF.

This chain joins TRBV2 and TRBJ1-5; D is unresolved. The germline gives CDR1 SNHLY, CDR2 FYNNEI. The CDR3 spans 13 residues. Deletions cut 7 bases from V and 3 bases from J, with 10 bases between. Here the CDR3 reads CASNEDVNQPQHF. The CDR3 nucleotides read TGTGCCAGCAATGAGGATGTCAATCAGCCCCAGCATTTT. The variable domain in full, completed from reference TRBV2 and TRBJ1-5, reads EPEVTQTPSHQVTQMGQEVILRCVPISNHLYFYWYRQILGQKVEFLVSFYNNEISEKSEIFDDQFSVERPDGSNFTLKIRSTKLEDSAMYFCASNEDVNQPQHFGDGTRLSIL.

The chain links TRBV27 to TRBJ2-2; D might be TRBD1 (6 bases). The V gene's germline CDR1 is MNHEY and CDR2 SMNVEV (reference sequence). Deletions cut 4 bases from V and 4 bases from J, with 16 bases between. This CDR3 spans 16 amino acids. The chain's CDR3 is CASSYLTTGFTGELFF. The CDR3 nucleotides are TGTGCCAGCAGTTATCTCACTACAGGGTTCACCGGGGAGCTGTTTTTT.

This CDR3 is CSASEGLANYGYTF. DNA of the CDR3: TGCAGTGCTAGCGAGGGACTAGCTAACTATGGCTACACCTTC. V gene TRBV20-1 combines with J gene TRBJ1-2; the D gene is possibly TRBD1 (5 bases). With 3 bases removed from V and 0 bases from J, the gap between germline ends came to 11 bases. Germline loops: CDR1 DFQATT, CDR2 SNEGSKA (reference sequence). The CDR3 is made up of 14 amino acids.